This T cell receptor (beta chain) comes out of a study of T cell responses to AZD1222 COVID-19 vaccine. Whole-study findings and limits: Once two AZD1222 doses were given, Spike-specific TCR breadth and depth went up.

Unmatched junction bases numbered 14, after V lost 3 bases and J lost 3 bases. CDR1 is KGHSH, CDR2 LQKENI, per germline. The CDR3 has 19 amino acids. Comments on this clone: Its target is not known.

TCRdb keeps only in-frame clones here, not all; method: immunoSEQ multiplex PCR. The sample comprises around 150,000 clones, 80% to 95% of which are singletons, and approximately 4.3% rests with the top ten. This clonotype was sampled from an adult who received the AZD1222 COVID-19 vaccine. Here the sequenced sample was peripheral blood, taken 28 days after the second AZD1222 dose. The rearrangement links TRBV18 to TRBJ2-6, with 7 bases lining up with TRBD2. The CDR3 DNA sequence: TGTGCCAGCTCACCGAGCTCCGCGGGGGTTTTCGGTGGGGCCAACGTCCTGACTTTC. Encoded protein: CASSPSSAGVFGGANVLTF.